The present T cell receptor (beta chain) was sequenced within a study of blood T cell repertoires in COVID-19. As for the study in general: Specimens from acute and convalescent COVID-19 originated in the United States, Italy and Spain. The cDNA or gDNA used as material had been derived from T cells, B-cell-depleted T cells, or PBMCs.

In the original processing: Cell counts per sample came from amplifying reference gene primers. TCRdb's copy holds only in-frame clones and misses some; the assay was immunoSEQ multiplex PCR. V, J and clone size are those of that table, while D and trimming were read from the DNA. The profile shows about 130,000 clones, around 83% of them singletons. The trim removed 2 bases at V and 0 bases at J, leaving 5 bases unmatched. This CDR3 is built from 16 residues. The germline CDR1 and CDR2 sequences are LNHDA and SQIVND (reference sequence). The sequenced material came from peripheral blood. The TCR sequence derives from a man aged 40-49 years with active or convalescent COVID-19. This rearrangement joins TRBV19 to TRBJ2-7; 9 bases fit TRBD1. CDR3 loop: CASSITGTGSSYEQYF. The CDR3 DNA follows: TGTGCCAGTAGTATAACGGGGACAGGGAGCTCCTACGAGCAGTACTTC.